Listed below are T cell receptor beta chains from one sample, sequenced in a study of Ad26.COV2.S vaccination and SARS-CoV-2 variants. Sequencing used immunoSEQ multiplex PCR; TCRdb keeps in-frame clones, though not all of them. The sample has 180,000 or so clones, around nine tenths seen once. The specimen comprised peripheral blood, sampled after recovery from COVID-19. These receptors were collected from a human donor who had recovered from COVID-19. CDR3s include the opening cysteine and the closing phenylalanine or tryptophan. Fields, in order: D gene, J gene, V gene, CDR3 DNA, CDR3 protein. A D gene is named only where the DNA matches it firmly.

d_call: TRBD2
j_call: TRBJ2-7
v_call: TRBV10-3
cdr3_nt: TGTGCCATCAGCTTTAGCGGGGGGAACTACGAGCAGTACTTC
cdr3_aa: CAISFSGGNYEQYF

d_call: TRBD2
j_call: TRBJ2-7
v_call: TRBV7-2
cdr3_nt: TGTGCCAGCAGCTTAGTAGGTTGGTGGGAGGGGATCTACGAGCAGTACTTC
cdr3_aa: CASSLVGWWEGIYEQYF

d_call: NA
j_call: TRBJ2-2
v_call: TRBV19
cdr3_nt: TGTGCCAGTAGTGACACTCTAGGCCCCGGGGAGCTGTTTTTT
cdr3_aa: CASSDTLGPGELFF

d_call: NA
j_call: TRBJ1-3
v_call: TRBV5-4
cdr3_nt: TGTGCCAGCAGCTTGGAGTCAGGGTCAGGAAACACCATATATTTT
cdr3_aa: CASSLESGSGNTIYF

d_call: NA
j_call: TRBJ1-1
v_call: TRBV19
cdr3_nt: TGTGCCAGTAGTAAAGACTACATGAACACTGAAGCTTTCTTT
cdr3_aa: CASSKDYMNTEAFF

d_call: NA
j_call: TRBJ2-2
v_call: TRBV5-5
cdr3_nt: TGTGCCAGCAGCGTGGGCCAGACAGGGGAGCTGTTTTTT
cdr3_aa: CASSVGQTGELFF

d_call: NA
j_call: TRBJ2-1
v_call: TRBV4-2
cdr3_nt: TGTGCCAGCAGCCTCTTCCCAGGCAATGAGCAGTTCTTC
cdr3_aa: CASSLFPGNEQFF

d_call: NA
j_call: TRBJ1-6
v_call: TRBV5-1
cdr3_nt: TGCGCCAGCAGCTTGGGGCAGCTTAATTCACCCCTCCACTTT
cdr3_aa: CASSLGQLNSPLHF

d_call: TRBD1
j_call: TRBJ1-1
v_call: TRBV29-1
cdr3_nt: TGCAGCGTTGTGGTGCAGGGGGGCACTGAAGCTTTCTTT
cdr3_aa: CSVVVQGGTEAFF

d_call: NA
j_call: TRBJ1-1
v_call: TRBV6-5
cdr3_nt: TGTGCCAGCAGTTATGGGGGGGAGAACACTGAAGCTTTCTTT
cdr3_aa: CASSYGGENTEAFF

d_call: TRBD2
j_call: TRBJ2-1
v_call: TRBV30
cdr3_nt: TGTGCCTGGAGTGTTAGCGGGGACTCCTACAATGAGCAGTTCTTC
cdr3_aa: CAWSVSGDSYNEQFF